The 11 T cell receptor beta chains below all came from one sample that was sequenced in a study of identifying expanded T cells in peripheral blood. Data came from immunoSEQ multiplex PCR; TCRdb stores just in-frame clones and leaves some out. The sample has around 70,000 clones; 75% to 90% are singletons. Sequenced input: blood. Source of these receptors: a person aged 18 to 75 in good health.

The gene calls are TRBV19 and TRBJ2-5, with 10 bases fitting TRBD2. This CDR3 is built from 18 residues. V lost 5 bases and J lost 4; bases outside the gene matches: 16. Germline values: CDR1 LNHDA, CDR2 SQIVND (reference sequence). The CDR3 loop is CASSRTSGSPTRGETQYF. CDR3 nucleotide sequence: TGTGCCAGTAGTCGGACTAGCGGCTCGCCCACGCGGGGAGAGACCCAGTACTTC.

The chain is built from TRBV5-6 and TRBJ2-5; perhaps TRBD2 as D (5 bases). The CDR3 is 17 amino acids. CDR1 is SGHDT and CDR2 is YYEEEE in the germline V gene. Trimming stripped 2 bases from V and 3 bases from J, with 20 bases between. The CDR3 sequence: CASSFLVSDYTKETQYF. CDR3 nucleotides: TGTGCCAGCAGCTTCCTAGTGTCCGACTATACAAAAGAGACCCAGTACTTC.

The CDR3 region has the DNA TGCGCCAGCAGCCACCTCGGACAGGGTAGAGACACTGAAGCTTTCTTT. Translating gives CASSHLGQGRDTEAFF. The V and J genes are TRBV4-3 and TRBJ1-1, with 8 bases lining up with TRBD1. Germline V lookup: CDR1 LGHNA, CDR2 YSLEER. CDR3 length: 16 residues. The trim removed 3 bases at V and 3 bases at J, leaving 9 bases unmatched.

The chain recombines TRBV5-1 with TRBJ2-2, with TRBD1 matching over 10 bases. The germline gives CDR1 SGHRS, CDR2 YFSETQ. This CDR3 comprises 13 residues. V gave up 9 bases and J gave up 6 bases; unmatched junction bases: 5. The CDR3 region has the DNA TGCGCCACCGGGACAGGGGAGTCCGGGGAGCTGTTTTTT. Translating it yields CATGTGESGELFF.

This clone has a single count. Germline and junction disagree at one end, which may indicate a read error. The CDR3 loop reads CASTGNQGYEKLFF. CDR3 DNA sequence: TGTGCCAGTACTGGCAACCAGGGGTATGAAAAGCTGTTTTTT. J is TRBJ1-4 and V is TRBV19, with D perhaps matching TRBD1 (6 bases). In germline, CDR1 is LNHDA, CDR2 SQIVND (reference sequence). This CDR3 has 14 residues.

The J gene is TRBJ2-5, the V gene TRBV7-6; D gene uncertain. Germline CDR1 reads SGHVS; CDR2 reads FNYEAQ. V dropped 0 bases and J dropped 5 bases, with 13 bases sitting between them. The CDR3 spans 15 residues. CDR3 residues: CASSLALGGRETQYF. The CDR3 nucleotides are TGTGCCAGCAGCTTAGCTTTAGGCGGAAGGGAGACCCAGTACTTC.

This clone was counted only a few times. The V gene is TRBV5-1, the J gene TRBJ1-2; 7 nucleotides match TRBD1. Germline values: CDR1 SGHRS, CDR2 YFSETQ. The CDR3 length is 14 residues. V shed 5 bases, J shed 4 bases, and the junction held 8 bases outside the gene matches. This CDR3 is CASRSGQDLYGYTF. CDR3 DNA sequence: TGCGCCAGCAGGTCCGGACAGGACCTCTATGGCTACACCTTC.

The chain couples TRBV6-1 to TRBJ2-1; 10 bases align to TRBD2. This CDR3 region has 15 residues. Per the germline V gene, CDR1 is MNHNS and CDR2 is SASEGT. Trimming took 7 bases from V and 5 from J; bases not matched to a gene: 8. CDR3 amino acids: CASTRLAGLNNEQFF. Here the CDR3 DNA reads TGTGCCAGCACCAGACTAGCGGGCCTCAACAATGAGCAGTTCTTC.

The chain is built from TRBV29-1 and TRBJ1-1, with D unclear. Germline CDR1 is SQVTM and CDR2 is ANQGSEA. This CDR3 has 12 amino acids. Trimming took 3 bases from V and 11 from J, leaving 16 bases between them. The CDR3 DNA follows: TGCAGCGTTGATCGGGGTCCCAGTGAGGCTTTCTTT. Translating it yields CSVDRGPSEAFF.

This chain links TRBV2 with TRBJ1-1, with TRBD1 identical over 10 bases. Germline V gives CDR1 SNHLY, CDR2 FYNNEI. Losses at the gene ends were 8 bases for V and 5 bases for J; bases not matched to a gene: 11. This CDR3 region has 15 residues. CDR3 region: CASSGQGVYMTEAFF. CDR3 sequence (DNA): TGTGCCAGCTCCGGACAGGGGGTATATATGACTGAAGCTTTCTTT.

This chain links TRBV5-4 with TRBJ2-2; TRBD2 matches 7 bases. V was clipped by 1 base and J by 1 base; unmatched bases: 4. CDR3 length equals 16 residues. CDR1 and CDR2 from the germline V gene are SGHNT and YYREEE (reference sequence). CDR3 in DNA: TGTGCCAGCAGCTTGCAGTCTAGCGGGAACACCGGGGAGCTGTTTTTT. This translates into CASSLQSSGNTGELFF.